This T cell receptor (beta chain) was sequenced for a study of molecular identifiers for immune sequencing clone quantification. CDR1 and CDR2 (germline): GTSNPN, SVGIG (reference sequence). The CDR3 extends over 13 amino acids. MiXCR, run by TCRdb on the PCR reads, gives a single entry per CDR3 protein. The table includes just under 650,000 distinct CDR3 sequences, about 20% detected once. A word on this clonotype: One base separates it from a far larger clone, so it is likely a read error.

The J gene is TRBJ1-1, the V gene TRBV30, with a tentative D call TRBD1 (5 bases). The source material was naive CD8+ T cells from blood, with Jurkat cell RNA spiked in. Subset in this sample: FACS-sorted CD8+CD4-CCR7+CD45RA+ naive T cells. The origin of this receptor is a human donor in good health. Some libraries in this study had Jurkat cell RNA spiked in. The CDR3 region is CAWSVSGNAEAFF. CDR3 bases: TGTGCCTGGAGTGTATCAGGGAACGCTGAAGCTTTCTTT. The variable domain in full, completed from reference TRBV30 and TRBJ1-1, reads SQTIHQWPATLVQPVGSPLSLECTVEGTSNPNLYWYRQAAGRGLQLLFYSVGIGQISSEVPQNLSASRPQDRQFILSSKKLLLSDSGFYLCAWSVSGNAEAFFGQGTRLTVV.